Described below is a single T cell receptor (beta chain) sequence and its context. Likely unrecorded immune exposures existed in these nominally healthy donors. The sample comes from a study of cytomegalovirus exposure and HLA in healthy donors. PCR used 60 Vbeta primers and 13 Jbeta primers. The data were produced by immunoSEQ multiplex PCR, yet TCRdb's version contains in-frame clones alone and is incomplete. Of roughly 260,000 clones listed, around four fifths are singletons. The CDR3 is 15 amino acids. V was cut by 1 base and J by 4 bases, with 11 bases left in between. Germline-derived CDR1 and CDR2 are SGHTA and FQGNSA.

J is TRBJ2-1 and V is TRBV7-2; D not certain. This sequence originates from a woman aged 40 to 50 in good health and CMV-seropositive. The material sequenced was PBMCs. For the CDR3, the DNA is TGTGCCAGCAGCTTAGGGCCACCCCCTTACAATGAGCAGTTCTTC. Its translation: CASSLGPPPYNEQFF.